This T cell receptor beta chain derives from a study of identical twins. Study conclusions and caveats: Models underestimated out-of-frame TCR alpha sharing in monozygotic twins. For zero-insertion analyses, partial confounding could come from invariant MAIT and iNKT cells.

The table lists this clonotype with a few counts. Its antigen is unknown. TCRdb reanalysed the 5' RACE reads using MiXCR and keeps one entry per CDR3 protein. The data contain about 280,000 distinct CDR3 sequences, approximately 8.5% of them singletons. The CDR3 sequence is 13 residues long. V lost 5 bases, J lost 2 bases, and 9 bases lay in between. CDR1 and CDR2 from the germline V gene are LNHDA and SQIVND (reference sequence). Separately, the same data were catalogued under a study of yellow fever vaccine responses in identical twins. As reported in that work: Twins reportedly showed a vaccine T cell response that seemed partly convergent and partly personalized.

Sequencing was performed on memory (CD45RO+) T cells sorted from blood. The rearrangement links TRBV19 to TRBJ2-5; tentatively, D is TRBD2 (6 bases). This clonotype originated in a woman between 18 and 29 years old in good health. The CDR3 DNA reads TGTGCCAGTAGTTCGACTAGGCAAGAGACCCAGTACTTC. Encoded protein: CASSSTRQETQYF.